These T cell receptor beta chains were read from a single sample in a study of blood T cell repertoires in COVID-19. TCRdb's table, derived via immunoSEQ multiplex PCR, lists solely in-frame clones and lacks some. Here the sample spans some 180,000 clones, about 86% being singletons. Sequenced: peripheral blood. The receptors derive from a man between 65 and 85 years old with active or convalescent COVID-19. Both conserved end residues are part of each CDR3. D genes are given only for firm matches. A row's size may be missing; if present it is once, few, many or a size class.

v_gene,j_gene,d_gene,abundance,CDR3nt,CDR3aa
TRBV11-2,TRBJ2-2,NA,NA,TGTGCCAGCAGCCGACTAGTCGCGAACACCGGGGAGCTGTTTTTT,CASSRLVANTGELFF
TRBV6-5,TRBJ2-1,NA,NA,TGTGCCAGCAGTTACTCACGTACTGTAATTAATGAGCAGTTCTTC,CASSYSRTVINEQFF
TRBV7-3,TRBJ2-1,TRBD2,NA,TGTGCCAGCAGCTCGAGCGCTAGCGGGGGCTACAATGAGCAGTTCTTC,CASSSSASGGYNEQFF
TRBV11-2,TRBJ1-1,NA,once,TGTGCCAGCACCCCAGGTCTCATGAACACTGAAGCTTTCTTT,CASTPGLMNTEAFF
TRBV5-1,TRBJ1-1,TRBD1,NA,TGCGCCAGCAGCCCGCTCACAGGGGCCGGCACTGAAGCTTTCTTT,CASSPLTGAGTEAFF
TRBV11-2,TRBJ1-3,NA,NA,TGTGCCAGCAGCTATGGGACACCGGGAAACACCATATATTTT,CASSYGTPGNTIYF
TRBV9,TRBJ1-2,NA,NA,TGTGCCAGCAGCGTAGAGCCGGGGAGGATTTTTGGCTACACCTTC,CASSVEPGRIFGYTF
TRBV28,TRBJ1-2,NA,NA,TGTGCCAGCAGTTTAGCCCCTCCAGGCCTATATGGCTACACCTTC,CASSLAPPGLYGYTF
TRBV19,TRBJ2-5,TRBD1,NA,TGTGCCAGCAGGGGGTTTAAGGAGACCCAGTACTTC,CASRGFKETQYF
TRBV11-1,TRBJ1-3,NA,NA,TGTGCCAGCAGCCCCGGGTCGCACTCTGGAAACACCATATATTTT,CASSPGSHSGNTIYF
TRBV18,TRBJ1-3,NA,NA,TGTGCCAGCTACCCCGCACGGGGGGGAAGCTTCTCTGGAAACACCATATATTTT,CASYPARGGSFSGNTIYF
TRBV3-1/TRBV3-2,TRBJ1-4,NA,few,TGTGCCAGCAGCCAAGAGCCAGCAACTAATGAAAAACTGTTTTTT,CASSQEPATNEKLFF
TRBV11-2,TRBJ1-1,NA,NA,TGTGCCAGCAGCTTAGATCTGAGGCGGCTTGAAGCTTTCTTT,CASSLDLRRLEAFF
TRBV9,TRBJ1-1,NA,NA,TGTGCCAGCAAGGGAGCCGATCAAGAGGCTGAAGCTTTCTTT,CASKGADQEAEAFF
TRBV9,TRBJ1-1,NA,NA,TGTGCCAGCAGCGTAGCGGGGTCTACTGAAGCTTTCTTT,CASSVAGSTEAFF
TRBV24-1,TRBJ1-5,NA,NA,TGTGCCACCGCGACCCAGCCGGGATGGCCCCAGCATTTT,CATATQPGWPQHF
TRBV12-3/TRBV12-4,TRBJ1-2,NA,once,TGTGCCAGCAAGGGGGTACAGCTTGGCTACACCTTC,CASKGVQLGYTF
TRBV7-8,TRBJ1-2,NA,NA,TGTGCCAGCAGCTTAGGAGGCCGGAACTATGGCTACACCTTC,CASSLGGRNYGYTF
TRBV11-2,TRBJ1-1,TRBD1,NA,TGTGCCAGCAGCCCTACCGACAGGGGACCCTGGAACACTGAAGCTTTCTTT,CASSPTDRGPWNTEAFF
TRBV29-1,TRBJ2-1,TRBD2,once,TGCAGCGTTGAAGGCGCAGGGAGGGCCCCCAACAATGAGCAGTTCTTC,CSVEGAGRAPNNEQFF
TRBV27,TRBJ2-7,TRBD2,NA,TGTGCCAGCACTCTATGGCCCAGGGATTTAGGACTAGCGGGGGGGCCAATCTACGAGCAGTACTTC,CASTLWPRDLGLAGGPIYEQYF
TRBV29-1,TRBJ1-1,NA,NA,TGCAGCGTTGTTGGGGGCGCGAACACTGAAGCTTTCTTT,CSVVGGANTEAFF
TRBV4-1,TRBJ2-3,TRBD2,NA,TGCGCCAGCAGCAAGGGACTAGCGGGGGGGACAGATACGCAGTATTTT,CASSKGLAGGTDTQYF
TRBV7-9,TRBJ1-1,TRBD1,NA,TGTGCCAGCAACGGTGGGCAGGGGGCCGACACTGAAGCTTTCTTT,CASNGGQGADTEAFF
TRBV28,TRBJ1-2,NA,NA,TGTGCCAGCAGTCAATCGGACAGTTCGTCCTATGGCTACACCTTC,CASSQSDSSSYGYTF
TRBV7-2,TRBJ1-5,NA,NA,TGTGCCAGCAGCTTAGTTGGGGGGGGGCAGCCCCAGCATTTT,CASSLVGGGQPQHF
TRBV6-2/TRBV6-3,TRBJ1-3,NA,NA,TGTGCCAGCAGCGACAGCTACTCTGGAAACACCATATATTTT,CASSDSYSGNTIYF
TRBV19,TRBJ1-6,TRBD1,NA,TGTGCCACCACACTTCTGGGACAGGGTCGTTCACCCCTCCACTTT,CATTLLGQGRSPLHF
TRBV27,TRBJ1-2,NA,NA,TGTGCCAGCAGCCTTGCGACAGGACGGGATGGCTACACCTTC,CASSLATGRDGYTF
TRBV28,TRBJ2-2,NA,NA,TGTGCCAGCAGTTTGACGACATCGGGGGAGCTGTTTTTT,CASSLTTSGELFF
TRBV5-1,TRBJ1-1,TRBD1,NA,TGCGCCAGCAGCCTCCGGACAGGGTATAAAGCTTTCTTT,CASSLRTGYKAFF
TRBV20-1,TRBJ1-2,TRBD1,NA,TGCAGTGCTAGTCTCCCGACAGGGCCTCGTGGCTACACCTTC,CSASLPTGPRGYTF
TRBV18,TRBJ1-1,NA,NA,TGTGCCAGCTCGCCGACAGCGAACACTGAAGCTTTCTTT,CASSPTANTEAFF
TRBV7-2,TRBJ2-7,NA,NA,TGTGCCAGCAGCTCTAAGCGCCCTCCACCCGCCGAGCAGTACTTC,CASSSKRPPPAEQYF
TRBV6-1,TRBJ1-2,NA,NA,TGTGCCAGCAGTGAAATGGGACTCTATGGCTACACCTTC,CASSEMGLYGYTF
TRBV7-8,TRBJ1-5,NA,NA,TGTGCCAGCAGTTTTGCAACAGGGTATCAGCCCCAGCATTTT,CASSFATGYQPQHF
TRBV29-1,TRBJ1-1,NA,once,TGCAGCGTCTGGCTTACGAACACTGAAGCTTTCTTT,CSVWLTNTEAFF
TRBV4-1,TRBJ2-7,NA,few,TGCGCCAGCAGCCAAGATCTGCGACAGGCCTTAACCTACGAGCAGTACTTC,CASSQDLRQALTYEQYF
TRBV2,TRBJ1-3,NA,NA,TGTGCCAGCACAGGTTTCTCTGGAAACACCATATATTTT,CASTGFSGNTIYF
TRBV9,TRBJ1-2,NA,NA,TGTGCCAGCAGCCCCCGTCGAGGCCCCAGAATAGCTAACTATGGCTACACCTTC,CASSPRRGPRIANYGYTF
TRBV6-6,TRBJ1-2,NA,once,TGTGCCAGCAGTTTCGTACGGACTGCTGGCTACACCTTC,CASSFVRTAGYTF
TRBV28,TRBJ1-5,TRBD1,many,TGTGCCAGCAGTGTACTACAGGGGAGCAATCAGCCCCAGCATTTT,CASSVLQGSNQPQHF
TRBV7-9,TRBJ2-1,NA,NA,TGTGCCAGCAGCTTAGACACCTACAATGAGCAGTTCTTC,CASSLDTYNEQFF